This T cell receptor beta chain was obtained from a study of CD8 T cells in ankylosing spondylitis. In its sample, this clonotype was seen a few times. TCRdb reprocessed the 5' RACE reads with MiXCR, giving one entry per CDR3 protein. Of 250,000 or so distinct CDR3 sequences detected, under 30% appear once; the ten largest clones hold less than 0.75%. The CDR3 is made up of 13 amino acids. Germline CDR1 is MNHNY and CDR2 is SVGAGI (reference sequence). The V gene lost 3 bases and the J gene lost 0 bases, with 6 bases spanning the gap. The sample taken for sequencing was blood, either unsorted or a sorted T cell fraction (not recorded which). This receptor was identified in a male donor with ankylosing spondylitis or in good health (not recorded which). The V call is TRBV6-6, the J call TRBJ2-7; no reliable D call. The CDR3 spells CASSYQDSYEQYF. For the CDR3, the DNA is TGTGCCAGCAGTTATCAGGACTCCTACGAGCAGTACTTC.